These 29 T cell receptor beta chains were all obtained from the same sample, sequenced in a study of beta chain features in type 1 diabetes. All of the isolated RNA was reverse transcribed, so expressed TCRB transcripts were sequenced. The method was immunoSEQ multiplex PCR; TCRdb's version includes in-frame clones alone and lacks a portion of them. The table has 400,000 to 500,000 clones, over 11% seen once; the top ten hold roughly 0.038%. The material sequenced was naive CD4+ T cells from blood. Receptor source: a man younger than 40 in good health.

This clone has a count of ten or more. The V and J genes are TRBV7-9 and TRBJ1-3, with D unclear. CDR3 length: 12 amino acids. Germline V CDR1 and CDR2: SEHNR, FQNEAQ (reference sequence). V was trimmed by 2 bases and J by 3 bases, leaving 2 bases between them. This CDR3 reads CASSLYGNTIYF. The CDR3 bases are TGTGCCAGCAGCTTATATGGAAACACCATATATTTT.

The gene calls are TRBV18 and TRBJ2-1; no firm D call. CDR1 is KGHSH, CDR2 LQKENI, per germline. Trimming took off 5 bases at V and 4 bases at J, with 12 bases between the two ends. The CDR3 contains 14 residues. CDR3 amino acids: CASSRGSPYNEQFF. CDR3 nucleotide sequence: TGTGCCAGCTCAAGAGGATCACCTTACAATGAGCAGTTCTTC.

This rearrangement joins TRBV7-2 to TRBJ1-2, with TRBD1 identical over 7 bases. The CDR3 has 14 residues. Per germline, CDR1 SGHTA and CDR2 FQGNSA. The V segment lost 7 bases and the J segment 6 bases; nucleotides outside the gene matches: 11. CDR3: CASIPFGQGDGYTF. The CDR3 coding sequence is TGTGCCAGCATCCCTTTCGGGCAGGGGGATGGCTACACCTTC.

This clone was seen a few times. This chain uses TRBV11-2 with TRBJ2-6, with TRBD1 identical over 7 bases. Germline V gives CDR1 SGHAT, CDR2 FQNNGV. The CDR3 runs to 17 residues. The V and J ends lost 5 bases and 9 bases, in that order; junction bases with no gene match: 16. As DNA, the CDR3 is TGTGCCAGCAGCCAAAGACCGGGACAGCGATTTAGCAACGTCCTGACTTTC. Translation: CASSQRPGQRFSNVLTF. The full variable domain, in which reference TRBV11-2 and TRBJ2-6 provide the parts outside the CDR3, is EAGVAQSPRYKIIEKRQSVAFWCNPISGHATLYWYQQILGQGPKLLIQFQNNGVVDDSQLPKDRFSAERLKGVDSTLKIQPAKLEDSAVYLCASSQRPGQRFSNVLTFGAGSRLTVL.

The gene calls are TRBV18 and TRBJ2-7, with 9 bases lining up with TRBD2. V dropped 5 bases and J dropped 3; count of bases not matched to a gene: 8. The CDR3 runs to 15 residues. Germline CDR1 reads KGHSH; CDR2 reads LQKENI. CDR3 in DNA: TGTGCCAGCTCAAAGACTAGCGGACAGAACTACGAGCAGTACGTC. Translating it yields CASSKTSGQNYEQYV.

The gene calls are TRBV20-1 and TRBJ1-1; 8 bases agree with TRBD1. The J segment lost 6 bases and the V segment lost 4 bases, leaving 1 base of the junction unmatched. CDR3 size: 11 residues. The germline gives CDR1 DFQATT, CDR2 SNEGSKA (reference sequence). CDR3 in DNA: TGCAGTGCTACGACAGGGGCTGAAGCTTTCTTT. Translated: CSATTGAEAFF.

CDR3 loop: CASSQEGGLWREYEQYV. The DNA for the CDR3 is TGCGCCAGCAGCCAAGAGGGCGGCCTTTGGAGGGAATACGAGCAGTACGTC. The chain combines TRBV4-3 with TRBJ2-7; a weak D match, TRBD2 (6 bases). V lost 0 bases and J 4 bases, leaving 19 bases between the germline ends. The CDR3 has 17 residues. Germline V lookup: CDR1 LGHNA, CDR2 YSLEER.

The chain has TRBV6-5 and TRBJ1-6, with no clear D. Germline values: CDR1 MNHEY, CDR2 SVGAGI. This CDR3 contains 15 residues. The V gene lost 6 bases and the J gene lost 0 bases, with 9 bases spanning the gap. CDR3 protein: CASRPEGSYNSPLHF. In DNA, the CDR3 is TGTGCCAGCAGGCCTGAGGGCTCCTATAATTCACCCCTCCACTTT.

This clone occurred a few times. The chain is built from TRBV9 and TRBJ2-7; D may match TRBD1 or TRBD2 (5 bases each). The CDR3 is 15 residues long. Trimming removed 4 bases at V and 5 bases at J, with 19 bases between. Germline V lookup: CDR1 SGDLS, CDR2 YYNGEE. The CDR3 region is CASSPVVSRGHEQYF. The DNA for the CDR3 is TGTGCCAGCAGCCCCGTGGTAAGCCGGGGCCACGAGCAGTACTTC.

CDR3 coding DNA: TGTGCCATCCGGACTAGCGGGCAAGAGACCCAGTACTTC. This translates into CAIRTSGQETQYF. V usage is TRBV25-1 and J usage is TRBJ2-5; 11 bases map to TRBD2. The germline V gene has CDR1 MGHDK and CDR2 SYGVNS. This CDR3 is built from 13 residues. The V gene end was trimmed by 10 bases and the J gene end by 2 bases; junction bases not matched to a gene: 3.

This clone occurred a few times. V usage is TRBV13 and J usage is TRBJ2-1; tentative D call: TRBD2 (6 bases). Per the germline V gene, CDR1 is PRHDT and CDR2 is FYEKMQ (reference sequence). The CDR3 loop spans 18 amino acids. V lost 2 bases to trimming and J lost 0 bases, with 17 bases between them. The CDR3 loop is CASSLNFGRGSSYNEQFF. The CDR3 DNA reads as TGTGCCAGCAGCTTAAATTTCGGGCGGGGTAGCTCCTACAATGAGCAGTTCTTC.

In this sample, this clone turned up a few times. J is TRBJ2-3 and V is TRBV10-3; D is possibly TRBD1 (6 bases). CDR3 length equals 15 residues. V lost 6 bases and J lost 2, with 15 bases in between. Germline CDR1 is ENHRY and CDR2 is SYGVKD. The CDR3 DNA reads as TGTGCCATCAGAAACGGGACACACAACACAGATACGCAGTATTTT. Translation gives CAIRNGTHNTDTQYF.

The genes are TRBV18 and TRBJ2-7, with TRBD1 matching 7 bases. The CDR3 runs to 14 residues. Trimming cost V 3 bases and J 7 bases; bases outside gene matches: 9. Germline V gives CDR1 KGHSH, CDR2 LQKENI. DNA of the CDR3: TGTGCCAGCTCACCGGGAACAGGGGCGAGGGAGCAGTACGTC. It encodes CASSPGTGAREQYV.

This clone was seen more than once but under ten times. The DNA for the CDR3 is TGTGCCAGCAGCTTAGTTAGGGATGGCTACACCTTC. Protein: CASSLVRDGYTF. The chain carries TRBV7-2 and TRBJ1-2, with D hard to call. The CDR3 covers 12 residues. V was shortened by 1 base and J by 6 bases, with 6 bases between the two germline ends. Germline values: CDR1 SGHTA, CDR2 FQGNSA.

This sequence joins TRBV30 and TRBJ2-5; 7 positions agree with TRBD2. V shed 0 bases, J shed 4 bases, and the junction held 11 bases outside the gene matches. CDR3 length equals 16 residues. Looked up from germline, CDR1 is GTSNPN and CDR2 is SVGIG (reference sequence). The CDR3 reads CAWSVLWAGVRETQYF. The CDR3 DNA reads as TGTGCCTGGAGTGTACTTTGGGCGGGAGTCCGAGAGACCCAGTACTTC.

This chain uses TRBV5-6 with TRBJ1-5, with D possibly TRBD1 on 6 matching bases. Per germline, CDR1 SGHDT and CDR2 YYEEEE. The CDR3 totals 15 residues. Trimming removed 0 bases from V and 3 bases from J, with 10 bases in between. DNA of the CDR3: TGTGCCAGCAGCTTGGCAGGGGTGGTCAATCAGCCCCAGCATTTT. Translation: CASSLAGVVNQPQHF.

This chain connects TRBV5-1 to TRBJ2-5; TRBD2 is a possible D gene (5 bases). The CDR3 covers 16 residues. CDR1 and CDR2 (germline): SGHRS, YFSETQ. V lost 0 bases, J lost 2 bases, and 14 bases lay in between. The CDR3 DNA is TGCGCCAGCAGCTTGGCGGGGATAGCCCGACAAGAGACCCAGTACTTC. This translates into CASSLAGIARQETQYF.

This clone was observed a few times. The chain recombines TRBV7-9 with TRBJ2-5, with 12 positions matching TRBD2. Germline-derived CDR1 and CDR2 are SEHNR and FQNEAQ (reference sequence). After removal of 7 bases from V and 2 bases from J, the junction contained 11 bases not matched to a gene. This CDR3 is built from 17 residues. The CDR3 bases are TGTGCCAGCACCCCCGGGAGACTAGCGGGGGTACAAGAGACCCAGTACTTC. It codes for CASTPGRLAGVQETQYF.

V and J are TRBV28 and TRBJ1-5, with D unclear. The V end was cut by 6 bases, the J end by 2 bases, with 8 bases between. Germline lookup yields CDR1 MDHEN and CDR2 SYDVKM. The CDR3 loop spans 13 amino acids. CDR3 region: CASRSGGNQPQHF. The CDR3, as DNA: TGTGCCAGCAGATCCGGGGGCAATCAGCCCCAGCATTTT.

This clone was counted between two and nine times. CDR3 residues: CASGRATAEQYV. CDR3 in DNA: TGTGCCAGCGGCAGGGCCACCGCCGAGCAGTACGTC. V is TRBV9 and J is TRBJ2-7, with D perhaps matching TRBD1 (5 bases). This CDR3 region has 12 residues. The V gene lost 7 bases and the J gene lost 6 bases, with 14 bases spanning the gap. Germline CDR1 is SGDLS and CDR2 is YYNGEE.

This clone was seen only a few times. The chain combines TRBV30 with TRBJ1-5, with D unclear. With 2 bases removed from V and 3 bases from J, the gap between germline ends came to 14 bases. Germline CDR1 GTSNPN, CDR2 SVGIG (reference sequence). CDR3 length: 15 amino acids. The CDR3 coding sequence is TGTGCCTGGAGTCCCACCGACTTTTTCAATCAGCCCCAGCATTTT. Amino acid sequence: CAWSPTDFFNQPQHF.

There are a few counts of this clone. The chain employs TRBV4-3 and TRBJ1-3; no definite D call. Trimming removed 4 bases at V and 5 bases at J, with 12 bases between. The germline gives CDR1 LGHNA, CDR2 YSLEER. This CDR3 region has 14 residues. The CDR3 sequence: CASSRSLQRNTIYF. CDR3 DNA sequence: TGCGCCAGCAGCCGATCACTACAAAGAAACACCATATATTTT.

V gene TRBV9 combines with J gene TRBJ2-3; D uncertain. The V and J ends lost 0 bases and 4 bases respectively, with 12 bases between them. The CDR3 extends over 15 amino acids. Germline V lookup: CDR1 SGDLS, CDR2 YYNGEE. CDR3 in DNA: TGTGCCAGCAGCGTAGAGTCGACCCGACCAGATACGCAGTATTTT. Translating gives CASSVESTRPDTQYF.

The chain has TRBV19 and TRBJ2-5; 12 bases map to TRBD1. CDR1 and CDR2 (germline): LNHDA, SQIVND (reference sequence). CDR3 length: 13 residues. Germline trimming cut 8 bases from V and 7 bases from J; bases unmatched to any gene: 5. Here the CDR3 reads CASLPGQGATQYF. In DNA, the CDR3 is TGTGCCAGTCTTCCGGGACAGGGGGCGACCCAGTACTTC.

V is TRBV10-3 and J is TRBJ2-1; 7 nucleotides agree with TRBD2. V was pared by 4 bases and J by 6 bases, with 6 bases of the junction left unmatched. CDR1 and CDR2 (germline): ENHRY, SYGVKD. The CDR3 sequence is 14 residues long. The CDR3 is CAISGTSRSNEQFF. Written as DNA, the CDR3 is TGTGCCATCAGTGGGACTAGTCGGAGCAATGAGCAGTTCTTC.

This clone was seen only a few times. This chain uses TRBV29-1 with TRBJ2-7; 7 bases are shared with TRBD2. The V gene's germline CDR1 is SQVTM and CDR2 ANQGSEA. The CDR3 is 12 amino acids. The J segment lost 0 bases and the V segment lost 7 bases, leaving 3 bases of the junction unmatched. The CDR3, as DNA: TGCAGCGCCGGACTAGACTCCTACGAGCAGTACTTC. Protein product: CSAGLDSYEQYF.

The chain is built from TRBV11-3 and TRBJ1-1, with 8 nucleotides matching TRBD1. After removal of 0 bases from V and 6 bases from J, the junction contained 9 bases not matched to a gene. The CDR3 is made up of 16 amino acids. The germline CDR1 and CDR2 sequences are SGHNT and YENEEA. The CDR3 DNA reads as TGTGCCAGCAGCTTAGAGGCAGGGGGCGATAGGGCTGAAGCTTTCTTT. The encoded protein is CASSLEAGGDRAEAFF.

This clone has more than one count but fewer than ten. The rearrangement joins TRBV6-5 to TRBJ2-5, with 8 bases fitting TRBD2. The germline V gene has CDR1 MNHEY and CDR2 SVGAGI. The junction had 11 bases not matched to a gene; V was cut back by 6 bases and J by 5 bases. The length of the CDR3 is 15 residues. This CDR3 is CASRPVAGSRETQYF. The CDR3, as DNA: TGTGCCAGCAGACCCGTAGCGGGAAGTCGGGAGACCCAGTACTTC.

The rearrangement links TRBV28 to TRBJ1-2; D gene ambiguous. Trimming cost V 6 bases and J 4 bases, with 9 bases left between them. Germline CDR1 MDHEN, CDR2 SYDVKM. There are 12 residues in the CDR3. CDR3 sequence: CASSAAIYGYTF. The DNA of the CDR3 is TGTGCCAGCAGCGCAGCGATCTATGGCTACACCTTC.